Shown below are 15 T cell receptor beta chains from a single sample sequenced in a study of cytomegalovirus exposure and HLA in healthy donors. PCR primers comprised 60 Vbeta and 13 Jbeta primers. Repertoires were generated with immunoSEQ multiplex PCR, while TCRdb's copy carries only in-frame clones and drops some. The sample shows over 200,000 clones, around 89% of them seen only once. Sequenced input: PBMCs. Receptors originate from a young woman in good health and CMV-seronegative.

This clone appeared a few times. J is TRBJ2-5 and V is TRBV27; 8 bases are shared with TRBD1. Germline V gene lookup returns CDR1 MNHEY and CDR2 SMNVEV (reference sequence). The CDR3 consists of 16 residues. With V trimmed by 0 bases and J by 1 base, 4 bases remained unmatched. CDR3 nucleotides: TGTGCCAGCAGTTTATCCGGGACAGGATCCCAAGAGACCCAGTACTTC. This gives the protein CASSLSGTGSQETQYF.

Here the CDR3 DNA reads TGTGCCAGCAGTTTGCACGGACAGGGGGGCACTGAAGCTTTCTTT. It specifies CASSLHGQGGTEAFF. The J gene is TRBJ1-1, the V gene TRBV6-1; TRBD1 aligns across 10 bases. Germline V gene sequence: CDR1 MNHNS, CDR2 SASEGT. The CDR3 has 15 residues. Trimming cost V 5 bases and J 4 bases; bases outside gene matches: 7.

The chain carries TRBV11-2 and TRBJ2-7; D unresolved. The length of the CDR3 is 13 residues. Germline V gene data show CDR1 as SGHAT and CDR2 as FQNNGV. Trimming took off 1 base at V and 2 bases at J, with 6 bases between the two ends. CDR3 residues: CASSLAQPYEQYF. CDR3 sequence (DNA): TGTGCCAGCAGCTTAGCACAGCCCTACGAGCAGTACTTC.

V is TRBV7-8 and J is TRBJ2-3; D is possibly TRBD2 (6 bases). The germline gives CDR1 SGHVS, CDR2 FQNEAQ. Trimming stripped 3 bases from V and 7 bases from J, with 17 bases between. The CDR3 sequence is 15 residues long. DNA of the CDR3: TGTGCCAGCAGCTTCCGGGACTCGAGCCTCAATACGCAGTATTTT. This gives the protein CASSFRDSSLNTQYF. Full variable domain (rest looked up from reference TRBV7-8 and TRBJ2-3): GAGVSQSPRYKVAKRGQDVALRCDPISGHVSLFWYQQALGQGPEFLTYFQNEAQLDKSGLPSDRFFAERPEGSVSTLKIQRTQQEDSAVYLCASSFRDSSLNTQYFGPGTRLTVL.

The rearrangement links TRBV19 to TRBJ2-6; 9 bases are shared with TRBD1. V lost 3 bases and J lost 1; bases outside the gene matches: 7. The CDR3 runs to 18 residues. Germline CDR1 is LNHDA and CDR2 is SQIVND (reference sequence). The CDR3 reads CASSMRGQGYSGANVLTF. The DNA of the CDR3 is TGTGCCAGTAGTATGCGGGGACAGGGCTATTCTGGGGCCAACGTCCTGACTTTC.

This sequence joins TRBV5-1 and TRBJ2-3, with D tentatively TRBD1 (5 bases). V lost 4 bases to trimming and J lost 4 bases, with 16 bases between them. This CDR3 spans 15 amino acids. Germline V lookup: CDR1 SGHRS, CDR2 YFSETQ. The CDR3 is CASSVTPGHADTQYF. CDR3 DNA: TGCGCCAGCAGCGTAACCCCCGGACACGCAGATACGCAGTATTTT.

The sample holds a few counts of this clone. V usage is TRBV14 and J usage is TRBJ1-2; a possible D gene is TRBD1 (6 bases). V lost 2 bases, J lost 4 bases, and 14 bases lay in between. The germline V gene encodes CDR1 SGHDN and CDR2 FVKESK. This CDR3 spans 15 amino acids. The CDR3 reads CASSQQGPLVYGYTF. DNA of the CDR3: TGTGCCAGCAGCCAACAGGGGCCGCTAGTCTATGGCTACACCTTC.

This chain links TRBV19 with TRBJ1-2; 7 bases are shared with TRBD1. The CDR3 is 12 residues long. The germline CDR1 and CDR2 sequences are LNHDA and SQIVND (reference sequence). The ends lost 6 bases at V and 7 bases at J; junction bases unmatched: 5. The CDR3 coding sequence is TGTGCCAGTAGGGTGGGACAGAGTGGCTACACCTTC. Translating it yields CASRVGQSGYTF.

This clone was seen once. Other DNA sequences in this sample translate to the same CDR3. V usage is TRBV27 and J usage is TRBJ2-7; 8 bases align to TRBD2. This CDR3 has 18 residues. The germline gives CDR1 MNHEY, CDR2 SMNVEV (reference sequence). V shed 5 bases, J shed 4 bases, and the junction held 19 bases outside the gene matches. The CDR3 is CASSPQPRRTSGRYEQYF. DNA for the CDR3: TGTGCCAGCAGTCCCCAACCACGCAGAACTAGCGGACGGTACGAGCAGTACTTC.

The chain couples TRBV19 to TRBJ2-7; 9 bases line up with TRBD1. This CDR3 comprises 14 residues. The junction had 5 bases not matched to a gene; V was cut back by 7 bases and J by 1 base. CDR1 LNHDA and CDR2 SQIVND come from the germline V gene (reference sequence). This chain's CDR3 is CASKTGTGSYEQYF. Here the CDR3 DNA reads TGTGCCAGTAAAACCGGGACAGGGTCCTACGAGCAGTACTTC.

This chain links TRBV4-3 with TRBJ1-2; TRBD1 agrees at 7 bases. This CDR3 spans 15 amino acids. Germline V gene sequence: CDR1 LGHNA, CDR2 YSLEER. J was trimmed by 7 bases and V by 3 bases; bases with no gene match: 11. The chain's CDR3 is CASSQGQSHASGYTF. CDR3 nucleotide sequence: TGCGCCAGCAGCCAGGGACAGTCCCATGCCAGTGGCTACACCTTC.

Only a few counts were recorded for this clone. The rearrangement joins TRBV5-4 to TRBJ2-7; possibly TRBD2 for D (5 bases). V lost 4 bases to trimming and J lost 0 bases, with 14 bases between them. Germline values: CDR1 SGHNT, CDR2 YYREEE (reference sequence). The CDR3 is 15 amino acids. Written as DNA, the CDR3 is TGTGCCAGCAGCCAGAGCCCGGGAACCTCCTACGAGCAGTACTTC. It specifies CASSQSPGTSYEQYF.

The table lists this clone with a count of one. The chain combines TRBV10-3 with TRBJ2-5; the match to TRBD2 covers 7 bases. The CDR3 loop spans 13 amino acids. The V segment lost 10 bases and the J segment 2 bases; nucleotides outside the gene matches: 7. Germline loops: CDR1 ENHRY, CDR2 SYGVKD. CDR3 sequence reads: CATARGGQETQYF. The CDR3 nucleotides read TGTGCCACCGCTCGGGGAGGGCAAGAGACCCAGTACTTC.

The V gene is TRBV7-2, the J gene TRBJ2-7, with a tentative D call TRBD1 (5 bases). V shed 5 bases and J shed 2 bases, with 19 bases lying between them. The CDR3 contains 16 residues. Germline CDR1 is SGHTA and CDR2 is FQGNSA. For the CDR3, the DNA is TGTGCCAGCAGCCCGCCCGGGTTGACAGCTCCCTACGAGCAGTACTTC. Its translation is CASSPPGLTAPYEQYF.

The rearrangement joins TRBV18 to TRBJ1-6, with no clear D. Germline CDR1 is KGHSH and CDR2 is LQKENI. The CDR3 contains 16 residues. Trimming took off 3 bases at V and 7 bases at J, with 16 bases between the two ends. CDR3 DNA sequence: TGTGCCAGCTCACCGGCTGCGAACAGCAGGAATTCACCCCTCCACTTT. Residues: CASSPAANSRNSPLHF. Supplemented by reference TRBV18 and TRBJ1-6, the full variable domain reads NAGVMQNPRHLVRRRGQEARLRCSPMKGHSHVYWYRQLPEEGLKFMVYLQKENIIDESGMPKERFSAEFPKEGPSILRIQQVVRGDSAAYFCASSPAANSRNSPLHFGNGTRLTVT.